The text below deals with one TCR beta chain. Its antigen is as yet unknown. The source of the sample is a study of T cell responses to AZD1222 COVID-19 vaccine. The V gene end was trimmed by 0 bases and the J gene end by 2 bases; junction bases not matched to a gene: 7. Germline assignment: CDR1 SGHVS and CDR2 FNYEAQ. The CDR3 has 16 amino acids. Study-level points and caveats: Clonal diversity may have been underestimated in mostly white British donors. At study baseline, merely more than 5 AZD1222 recipients were seropositive. Every sample of the repertoires postdated the peak T cell response. Increases in Spike-specific TCR breadth and depth were seen after two AZD1222 doses.

Repertoires were generated with immunoSEQ multiplex PCR, while TCRdb's copy carries only in-frame clones and drops some. Of around 60,000 clones in the sample, around 82% were seen once. The V gene is TRBV7-6, the J gene TRBJ2-7; 7 bases map to TRBD2. The clonotype originates from an adult who received the AZD1222 COVID-19 vaccine. The sequencing here drew on peripheral blood, taken 28 days after the second AZD1222 dose. In nucleotides, the CDR3 is TGTGCCAGCAGCTTAGCCTCCCAGCGGGGTACCTACGAGCAGTACTTC. Its protein is CASSLASQRGTYEQYF.